Included here is one TCR beta chain sequence, with context. Its matching antigen is unknown. This entry belongs to a study of cytomegalovirus exposure and HLA in healthy donors. Study as a whole: Among the roughly 400 genotyped donors, more than 70% were placed in the Caucasian-associated ancestry cluster.

This CDR3 has 18 amino acids. The germline V gene encodes CDR1 SGHRS and CDR2 YFSETQ. The trim removed 2 bases at V and 8 bases at J, leaving 20 bases unmatched. The primer mix had 60 Vbeta and 13 Jbeta primers. The assay was immunoSEQ multiplex PCR, and TCRdb's table has in-frame clones only and misses some. The table has around 100,000 clones, roughly three quarters seen once; the top ten hold about a tenth. Study outcomes and limitations: The study labeled 180 or so TCR beta chains cytomegalovirus-associated.

The V call is TRBV5-1, the J call TRBJ1-2, with 8 nucleotides matching TRBD1. Sequences were obtained from PBMCs. The source of this sequence is a woman under 30 in good health and CMV-seropositive. The CDR3 loop reads CASSFLPSPGRGQGGYTF. The DNA for the CDR3 is TGCGCCAGCAGCTTTCTACCCAGCCCGGGCAGGGGGCAAGGGGGCTACACCTTC.